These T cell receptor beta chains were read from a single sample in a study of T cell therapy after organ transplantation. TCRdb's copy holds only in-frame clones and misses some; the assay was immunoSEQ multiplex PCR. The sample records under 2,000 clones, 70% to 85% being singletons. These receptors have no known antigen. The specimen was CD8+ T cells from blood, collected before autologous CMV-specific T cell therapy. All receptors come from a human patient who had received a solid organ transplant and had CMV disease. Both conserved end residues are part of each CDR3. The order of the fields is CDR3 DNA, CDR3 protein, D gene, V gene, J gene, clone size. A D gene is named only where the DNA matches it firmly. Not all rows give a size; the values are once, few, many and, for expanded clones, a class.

cdr3_nt: TGCAGCGTTGCGCCAGGGGCGCAAACCGGGGAGCTGTTTTTT
cdr3_aa: CSVAPGAQTGELFF
d_call: -
v_call: TRBV29-1
j_call: TRBJ2-2
clone_size: -

cdr3_nt: TGTGCCATCAGTGAGTCCTTTGACTCCTATGGCTACACCTTC
cdr3_aa: CAISESFDSYGYTF
d_call: -
v_call: TRBV10-3
j_call: TRBJ1-2
clone_size: -

cdr3_nt: TGTGCCTGGGGACAGGGGGTTTCCTACGAGCAGTACTTC
cdr3_aa: CAWGQGVSYEQYF
d_call: TRBD1
v_call: TRBV30
j_call: TRBJ2-7
clone_size: once

cdr3_nt: TGCAGCGTTGTCTCGGGGAAAAGCTCCTACGAGCAGTACTTC
cdr3_aa: CSVVSGKSSYEQYF
d_call: -
v_call: TRBV29-1
j_call: TRBJ2-7
clone_size: -

cdr3_nt: TGTGCCAGCAGCTACGGGACAGTCGCCTCTGGAAACACCATATATTTT
cdr3_aa: CASSYGTVASGNTIYF
d_call: TRBD1
v_call: TRBV7-9
j_call: TRBJ1-3
clone_size: -

cdr3_nt: TGTGCCAGCAGTTACAAGCTTGGCCCCGGGGAGCTGTTTTTT
cdr3_aa: CASSYKLGPGELFF
d_call: -
v_call: TRBV6-5
j_call: TRBJ2-2
clone_size: -

cdr3_nt: TGCGCCAGCAGCCAAGTGGGGACAGGTAACTATGGCTACACCTTC
cdr3_aa: CASSQVGTGNYGYTF
d_call: TRBD1
v_call: TRBV4-1
j_call: TRBJ1-2
clone_size: -

cdr3_nt: TGTGCCAGCAGCGAAATGATCGGGGGGAGCACAGATACGCAGTATTTT
cdr3_aa: CASSEMIGGSTDTQYF
d_call: TRBD2
v_call: TRBV11-1
j_call: TRBJ2-3
clone_size: -

cdr3_nt: TGTGCCAGCAGTTACCGGGGGCTTAATGAAAAACTGTTTTTT
cdr3_aa: CASSYRGLNEKLFF
d_call: -
v_call: TRBV6-5
j_call: TRBJ1-4
clone_size: -

cdr3_nt: TGTGCCAGCAGCTTCACAGATACGCAGTATTTT
cdr3_aa: CASSFTDTQYF
d_call: -
v_call: TRBV5-4
j_call: TRBJ2-3
clone_size: few

cdr3_nt: TGTGCCAGCAGCTTAGGAGCGGGGGAGACCTACGAGCAGTACTTC
cdr3_aa: CASSLGAGETYEQYF
d_call: TRBD2
v_call: TRBV13
j_call: TRBJ2-7
clone_size: few

cdr3_nt: TGTGCCAGCAGCTTGGACGCCCCGTGGACTAGCGGGAAAAATGAGCAGTTCTTC
cdr3_aa: CASSLDAPWTSGKNEQFF
d_call: TRBD2
v_call: TRBV5-8
j_call: TRBJ2-1
clone_size: -

cdr3_nt: TGTGCCAGCAGCTGGACCCGCTCCTACAATGAGCAGTTCTTC
cdr3_aa: CASSWTRSYNEQFF
d_call: -
v_call: TRBV5-6
j_call: TRBJ2-1
clone_size: -

cdr3_nt: TGTGCCAGCAGCCCCCCTAGCCGGACAGCTAACTATGGCTACACCTTC
cdr3_aa: CASSPPSRTANYGYTF
d_call: -
v_call: TRBV7-9
j_call: TRBJ1-2
clone_size: few

cdr3_nt: TGTGCCACCAGCAGGTCGGGACTCCCATACAATGAGCAGTTCTTC
cdr3_aa: CATSRSGLPYNEQFF
d_call: -
v_call: TRBV15
j_call: TRBJ2-1
clone_size: -

cdr3_nt: TGTGCCAGCAGCACACCGGGCGGCCATGAGCAGTTCTTC
cdr3_aa: CASSTPGGHEQFF
d_call: -
v_call: TRBV7-9
j_call: TRBJ2-1
clone_size: -

cdr3_nt: TGTGCCAGCAGCGAGGCCGGGATGAACACTGAAGCTTTCTTT
cdr3_aa: CASSEAGMNTEAFF
d_call: -
v_call: TRBV9
j_call: TRBJ1-1
clone_size: -

cdr3_nt: TGTGCCAGCAGCTTATTTAGCGGGAGCTACTACGAGCAGTACTTC
cdr3_aa: CASSLFSGSYYEQYF
d_call: TRBD2
v_call: TRBV11-1
j_call: TRBJ2-7
clone_size: -

cdr3_nt: TGTGCCAGCAGCTCCCCCTATGGGACGGATACCTACGAGCAGTACTTC
cdr3_aa: CASSSPYGTDTYEQYF
d_call: -
v_call: TRBV7-9
j_call: TRBJ2-7
clone_size: -

cdr3_nt: TGTGCCAGCAGCGCTACCGTTGCGGACAGGGTCCACGAGCAGTACTTC
cdr3_aa: CASSATVADRVHEQYF
d_call: TRBD1
v_call: TRBV9
j_call: TRBJ2-7
clone_size: once

cdr3_nt: TGTGCCAGCACTAGCAGCGGGAGCTATGGCTACACCTTC
cdr3_aa: CASTSSGSYGYTF
d_call: -
v_call: TRBV7-9
j_call: TRBJ1-2
clone_size: -

cdr3_nt: TGTGCCAGCAGTTTATTTGGGGTTCGCTACGAGCAGTACTTC
cdr3_aa: CASSLFGVRYEQYF
d_call: -
v_call: TRBV27
j_call: TRBJ2-7
clone_size: -

cdr3_nt: TGTGCCACCGGTAGGGGGGACGGAAGCTCCTACGAGCAGTACTTC
cdr3_aa: CATGRGDGSSYEQYF
d_call: -
v_call: TRBV6-5
j_call: TRBJ2-7
clone_size: few

cdr3_nt: TGTGCCAGCAGCCAAGAAGAGGGCGGGGGATACGAGCAGTACTTC
cdr3_aa: CASSQEEGGGYEQYF
d_call: TRBD2
v_call: TRBV4-2
j_call: TRBJ2-7
clone_size: -

cdr3_nt: TGTGCCAGCAGCCAAGAGGACAGCCTTAATGAGCAGTTCTTC
cdr3_aa: CASSQEDSLNEQFF
d_call: -
v_call: TRBV4-2
j_call: TRBJ2-1
clone_size: -

cdr3_nt: TGTGCCACTAAACAGGGAGAGACTGAAGCTTTCTTT
cdr3_aa: CATKQGETEAFF
d_call: -
v_call: TRBV2
j_call: TRBJ1-1
clone_size: -

cdr3_nt: TGTGCCAGCTCACCACGAAAAGGGGCGTATGAGAACACTGAAGCTTTCTTT
cdr3_aa: CASSPRKGAYENTEAFF
d_call: -
v_call: TRBV18
j_call: TRBJ1-1
clone_size: -

cdr3_nt: TGTGCCAGCAGTTTGAAAGAAAGCTCCTATAATTCACCCCTCCACTTT
cdr3_aa: CASSLKESSYNSPLHF
d_call: -
v_call: TRBV6-5
j_call: TRBJ1-6
clone_size: once

cdr3_nt: TGTGCCAGCAGCTTAGGCTTCGACGAGCAGTACTTC
cdr3_aa: CASSLGFDEQYF
d_call: -
v_call: TRBV7-9
j_call: TRBJ2-7
clone_size: -

cdr3_nt: TGTGCCAGCAGCCCGGAGACGAACACTGAAGCTTTCTTT
cdr3_aa: CASSPETNTEAFF
d_call: -
v_call: TRBV7-9
j_call: TRBJ1-1
clone_size: -

cdr3_nt: TGTGCCAGCAGCACTCCGGACAGGGGAGGCACTGAAGCTTTCTTT
cdr3_aa: CASSTPDRGGTEAFF
d_call: TRBD1
v_call: TRBV9
j_call: TRBJ1-1
clone_size: -

cdr3_nt: TGTGCCAGCAGCCCCCTCGGCGGGGAGCTGTTTTTT
cdr3_aa: CASSPLGGELFF
d_call: -
v_call: TRBV5-6
j_call: TRBJ2-2
clone_size: -

cdr3_nt: TGCGCCAGCAGCCAAGGGATTAGGGGGGACGAGCAGTACTTC
cdr3_aa: CASSQGIRGDEQYF
d_call: -
v_call: TRBV4-3
j_call: TRBJ2-7
clone_size: -

cdr3_nt: TGTGCCAGCAGCTTAGCGAAGGGACGAGGGGATGGCACTGAAGCTTTCTTT
cdr3_aa: CASSLAKGRGDGTEAFF
d_call: -
v_call: TRBV7-9
j_call: TRBJ1-1
clone_size: few

cdr3_nt: TGTGCCAGCAGTTTTGACGGTCCGTGGAGCTCCTACGAGCAGTACTTC
cdr3_aa: CASSFDGPWSSYEQYF
d_call: -
v_call: TRBV27
j_call: TRBJ2-7
clone_size: -

cdr3_nt: TGTGCCAGCGGTAAACAGGGCCCTCTTAATCAGCCCCAGCATTTT
cdr3_aa: CASGKQGPLNQPQHF
d_call: -
v_call: TRBV7-2
j_call: TRBJ1-5
clone_size: -

cdr3_nt: TGTGCCAGCAGTTACAAAGCCTACAATGAGCAGTTCTTC
cdr3_aa: CASSYKAYNEQFF
d_call: -
v_call: TRBV6-5
j_call: TRBJ2-1
clone_size: -

cdr3_nt: TGTGCCAGCAGCTCCGGGACACCAAACTACGAGCAGTACTTC
cdr3_aa: CASSSGTPNYEQYF
d_call: -
v_call: TRBV7-8
j_call: TRBJ2-7
clone_size: -

cdr3_nt: TGTGCCAGCAGCGTTGATGGTGGGAACGGGGAGCTGTTTTTT
cdr3_aa: CASSVDGGNGELFF
d_call: -
v_call: TRBV9
j_call: TRBJ2-2
clone_size: -

cdr3_nt: TGTGCCAGCAGTATTGGGCAGAGCACAGATACGCAGTATTTT
cdr3_aa: CASSIGQSTDTQYF
d_call: -
v_call: TRBV27
j_call: TRBJ2-3
clone_size: -

cdr3_nt: TGTGCCAGTAGTACCTGGCCCGGGAACACTGAAGCTTTCTTT
cdr3_aa: CASSTWPGNTEAFF
d_call: -
v_call: TRBV19
j_call: TRBJ1-1
clone_size: few

cdr3_nt: TGTGCCAGCAGCTTTGGCAGCATGGGCGGCTACACCTTC
cdr3_aa: CASSFGSMGGYTF
d_call: -
v_call: TRBV5-4
j_call: TRBJ1-2
clone_size: -

cdr3_nt: TGTGCCAGCTCACCCCCCTGGAGGGACACAGATACGCAGTATTTT
cdr3_aa: CASSPPWRDTDTQYF
d_call: -
v_call: TRBV18
j_call: TRBJ2-3
clone_size: once

cdr3_nt: TGTGCCAGCAGTGGGTTGGGCTACACCTTC
cdr3_aa: CASSGLGYTF
d_call: -
v_call: TRBV2
j_call: TRBJ1-2
clone_size: -